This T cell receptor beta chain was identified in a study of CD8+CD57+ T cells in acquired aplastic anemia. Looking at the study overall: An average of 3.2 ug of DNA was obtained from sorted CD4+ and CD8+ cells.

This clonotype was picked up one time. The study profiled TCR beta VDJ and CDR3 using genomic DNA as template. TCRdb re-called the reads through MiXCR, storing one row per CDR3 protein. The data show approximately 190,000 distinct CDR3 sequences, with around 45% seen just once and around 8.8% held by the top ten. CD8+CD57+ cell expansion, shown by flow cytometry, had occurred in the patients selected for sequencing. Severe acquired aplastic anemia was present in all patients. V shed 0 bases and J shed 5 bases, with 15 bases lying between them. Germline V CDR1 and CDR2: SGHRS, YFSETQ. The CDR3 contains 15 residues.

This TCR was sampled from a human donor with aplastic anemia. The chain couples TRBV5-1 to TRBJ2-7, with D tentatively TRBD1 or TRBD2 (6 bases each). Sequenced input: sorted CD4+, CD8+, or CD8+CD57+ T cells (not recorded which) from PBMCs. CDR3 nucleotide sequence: TGCGCCAGCAGCTTGGGACTAGTGGGGGGCCACGAGCAGTACTTC. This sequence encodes CASSLGLVGGHEQYF.